Included here is one T cell receptor beta chain sequence, with context. The CDR3 consists of 18 residues. Per the germline V gene, CDR1 is MGHRA and CDR2 is YSYEKL. V was pared by 1 base and J by 6 bases, with 14 bases of the junction left unmatched. Adults between about 18 and 95 years of age took part from 20 to 25 US areas. Cohorts were based on clinical histories the participants reported. Contact with a PCR-confirmed or clinician-diagnosed COVID-19 case occurred within 2 weeks of entry. This sample is part of a study of blood T cell repertoires in COVID-19. Study-wide context: T cells, B-cell-depleted T cells, or PBMCs provided the cDNA or gDNA that served as material.

Data came from immunoSEQ multiplex PCR; TCRdb stores just in-frame clones and leaves some out. This table has 200,000 to 250,000 clones, roughly 88% appearing once. The rearrangement uses TRBV4-1 and TRBJ2-3; 9 bases are shared with TRBD2. The sequence was obtained from a woman between 25 and 40 years old who had been exposed to COVID-19. Input material: PBMCs or T cells enriched from blood (not recorded which). CDR3: CASSQASTLAGWKDTQYF. The CDR3 region has the DNA TGCGCCAGCAGCCAAGCCTCCACTCTAGCGGGATGGAAGGATACGCAGTATTTT.